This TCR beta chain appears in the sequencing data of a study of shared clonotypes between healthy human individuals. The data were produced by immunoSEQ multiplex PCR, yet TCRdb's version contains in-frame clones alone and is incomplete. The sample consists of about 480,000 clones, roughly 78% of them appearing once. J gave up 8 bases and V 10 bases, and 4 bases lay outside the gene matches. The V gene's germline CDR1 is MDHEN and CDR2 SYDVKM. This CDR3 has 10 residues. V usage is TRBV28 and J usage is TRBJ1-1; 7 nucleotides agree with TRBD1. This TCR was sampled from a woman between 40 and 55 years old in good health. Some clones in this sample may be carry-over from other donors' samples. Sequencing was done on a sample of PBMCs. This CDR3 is CAIGTEEAFF. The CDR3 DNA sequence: TGTGCCATTGGGACAGAGGAAGCTTTCTTT.